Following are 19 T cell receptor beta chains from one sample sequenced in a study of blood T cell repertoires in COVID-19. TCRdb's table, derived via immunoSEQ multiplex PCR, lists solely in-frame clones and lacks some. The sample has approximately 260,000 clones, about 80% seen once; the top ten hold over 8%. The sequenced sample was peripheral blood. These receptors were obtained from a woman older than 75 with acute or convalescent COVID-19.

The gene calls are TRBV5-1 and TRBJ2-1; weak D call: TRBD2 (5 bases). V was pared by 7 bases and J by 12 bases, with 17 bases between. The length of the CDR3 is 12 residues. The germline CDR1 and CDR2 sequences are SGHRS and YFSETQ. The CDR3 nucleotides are TGCGCCAGCGCGGACCAGCCCGGGGTGCAGTTCTTC. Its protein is CASADQPGVQFF.

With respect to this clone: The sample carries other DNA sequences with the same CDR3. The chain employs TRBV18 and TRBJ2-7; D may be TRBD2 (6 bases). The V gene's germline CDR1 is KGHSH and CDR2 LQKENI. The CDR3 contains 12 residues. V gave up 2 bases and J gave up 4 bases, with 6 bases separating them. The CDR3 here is CASSPGGYEQYF. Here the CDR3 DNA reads TGTGCCAGCTCACCAGGGGGGTACGAGCAGTACTTC.

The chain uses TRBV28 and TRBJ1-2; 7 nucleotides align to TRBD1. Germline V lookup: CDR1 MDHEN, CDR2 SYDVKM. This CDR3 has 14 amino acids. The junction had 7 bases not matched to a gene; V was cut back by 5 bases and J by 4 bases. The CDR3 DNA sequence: TGTGCCAGCAGTGCCGGGACAGCCGGCTATGGCTACACCTTC. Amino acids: CASSAGTAGYGYTF.

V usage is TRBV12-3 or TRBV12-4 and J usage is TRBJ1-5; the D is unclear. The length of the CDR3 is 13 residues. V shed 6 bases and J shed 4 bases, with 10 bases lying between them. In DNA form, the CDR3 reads TGTGCCAGCAGCCCTGTCCTGAATCAGCCCCAGCATTTT. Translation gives CASSPVLNQPQHF.

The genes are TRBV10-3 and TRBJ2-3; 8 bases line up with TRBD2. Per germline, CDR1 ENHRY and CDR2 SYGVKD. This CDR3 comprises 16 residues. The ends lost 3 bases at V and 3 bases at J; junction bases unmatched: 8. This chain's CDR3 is CAISEGSGGRTDTQYF. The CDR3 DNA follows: TGTGCCATCAGTGAAGGAAGCGGGGGTCGGACAGATACGCAGTATTTT.

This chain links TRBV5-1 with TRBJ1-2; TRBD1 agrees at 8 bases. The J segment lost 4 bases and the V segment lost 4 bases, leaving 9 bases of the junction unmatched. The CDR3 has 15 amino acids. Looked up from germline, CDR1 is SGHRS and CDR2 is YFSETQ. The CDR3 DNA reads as TGCGCCAGCAGCCCGACAGGGGCCCACCTCTATGGCTACACCTTC. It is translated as CASSPTGAHLYGYTF.

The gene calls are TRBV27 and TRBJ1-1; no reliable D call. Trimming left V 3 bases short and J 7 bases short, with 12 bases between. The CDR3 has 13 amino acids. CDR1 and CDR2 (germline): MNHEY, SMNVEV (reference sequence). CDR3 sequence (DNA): TGTGCCAGCAGTTTCCCCGACCGGGGTGAAGCTTTCTTT. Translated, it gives CASSFPDRGEAFF.

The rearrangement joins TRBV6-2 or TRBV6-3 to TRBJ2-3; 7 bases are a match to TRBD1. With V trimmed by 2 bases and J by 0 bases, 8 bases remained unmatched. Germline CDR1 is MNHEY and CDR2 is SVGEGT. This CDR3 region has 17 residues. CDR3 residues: CASSYQGQIQSTDTQYF. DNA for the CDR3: TGTGCCAGCAGTTACCAGGGACAGATCCAGAGCACAGATACGCAGTATTTT.

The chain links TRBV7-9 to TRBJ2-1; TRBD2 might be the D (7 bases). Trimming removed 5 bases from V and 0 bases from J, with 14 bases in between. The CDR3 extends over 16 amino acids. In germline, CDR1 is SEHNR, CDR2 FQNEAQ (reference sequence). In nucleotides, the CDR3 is TGTGCCAGCAGCCAACGTAGGGGGGGCTCCTACAATGAGCAGTTCTTC. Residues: CASSQRRGGSYNEQFF.

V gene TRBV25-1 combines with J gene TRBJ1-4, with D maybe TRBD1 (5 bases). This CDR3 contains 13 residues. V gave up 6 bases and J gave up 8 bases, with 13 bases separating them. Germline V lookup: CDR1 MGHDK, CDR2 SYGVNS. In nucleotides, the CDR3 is TGTGCCAGCAGCCGTGGGGGAGGGGAAAAACTGTTTTTT. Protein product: CASSRGGGEKLFF.

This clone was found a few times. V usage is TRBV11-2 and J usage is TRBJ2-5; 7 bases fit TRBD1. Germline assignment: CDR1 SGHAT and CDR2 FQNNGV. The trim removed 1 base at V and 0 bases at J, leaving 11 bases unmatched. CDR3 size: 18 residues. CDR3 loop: CASSLALAPGQYQETQYF. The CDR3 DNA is TGTGCCAGCAGCTTAGCCCTAGCCCCGGGACAGTACCAAGAGACCCAGTACTTC.

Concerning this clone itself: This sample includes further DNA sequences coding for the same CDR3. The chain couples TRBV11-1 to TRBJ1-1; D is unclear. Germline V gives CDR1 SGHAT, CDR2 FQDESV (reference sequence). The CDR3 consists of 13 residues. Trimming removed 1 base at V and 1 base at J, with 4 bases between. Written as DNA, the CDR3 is TGTGCCAGCAGCTTAGGAGGGAACACTGAAGCTTTCTTT. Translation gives CASSLGGNTEAFF.

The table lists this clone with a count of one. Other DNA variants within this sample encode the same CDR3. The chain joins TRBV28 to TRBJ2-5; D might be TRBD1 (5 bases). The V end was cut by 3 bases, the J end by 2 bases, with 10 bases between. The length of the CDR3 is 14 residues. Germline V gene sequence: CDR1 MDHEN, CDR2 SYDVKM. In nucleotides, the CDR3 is TGTGCCAGCAGTTTGGGGCCTGGACAAGAGACCCAGTACTTC. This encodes CASSLGPGQETQYF.

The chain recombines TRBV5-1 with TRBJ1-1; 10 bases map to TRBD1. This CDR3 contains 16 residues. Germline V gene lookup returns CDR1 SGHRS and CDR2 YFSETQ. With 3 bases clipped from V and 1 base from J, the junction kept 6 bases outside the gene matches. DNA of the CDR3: TGCGCCAGCAGCTCCGGGACAGGGGTTGGGAACACTGAAGCTTTCTTT. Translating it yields CASSSGTGVGNTEAFF.

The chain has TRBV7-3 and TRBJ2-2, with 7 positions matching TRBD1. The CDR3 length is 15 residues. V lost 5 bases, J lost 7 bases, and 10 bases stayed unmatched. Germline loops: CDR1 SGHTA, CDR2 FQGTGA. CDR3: CASSRMTGTGGELFF. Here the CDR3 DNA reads TGTGCCAGCAGCCGGATGACAGGGACCGGCGGGGAGCTGTTTTTT.

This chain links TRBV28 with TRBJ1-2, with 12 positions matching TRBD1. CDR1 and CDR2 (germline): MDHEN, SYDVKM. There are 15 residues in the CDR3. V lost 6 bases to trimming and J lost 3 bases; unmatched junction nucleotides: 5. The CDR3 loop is CASRGQGALYYGYTF. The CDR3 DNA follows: TGTGCCAGCAGGGGACAGGGGGCCCTCTACTATGGCTACACCTTC.

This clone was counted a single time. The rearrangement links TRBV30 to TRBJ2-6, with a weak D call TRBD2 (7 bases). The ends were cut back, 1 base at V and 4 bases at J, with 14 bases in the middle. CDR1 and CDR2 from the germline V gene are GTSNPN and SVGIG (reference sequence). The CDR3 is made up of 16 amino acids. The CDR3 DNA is TGTGCCTGGAGTGCACCGGGGGGCTCAGGGGCCAACGTCCTGACTTTC. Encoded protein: CAWSAPGGSGANVLTF.

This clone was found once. In DNA form, the CDR3 reads TGTGCCAGTAGTATAGGTTCAAGGGGAGGGACCGGGGAGCTGTTTTTT. As protein: CASSIGSRGGTGELFF. The chain links TRBV19 to TRBJ2-2; 7 positions match TRBD2. This CDR3 is 16 amino acids long. Unmatched junction bases numbered 7, after V lost 1 base and J lost 5 bases. From germline, CDR1 is LNHDA and CDR2 SQIVND (reference sequence).

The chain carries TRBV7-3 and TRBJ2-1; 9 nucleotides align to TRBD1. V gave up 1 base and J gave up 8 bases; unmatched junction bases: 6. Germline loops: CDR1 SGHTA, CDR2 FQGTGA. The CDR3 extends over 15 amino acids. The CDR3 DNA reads TGTGCCAGCAGCTTAAGGGGACAGGGATTCGATGAGCAGTTCTTC. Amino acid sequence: CASSLRGQGFDEQFF.